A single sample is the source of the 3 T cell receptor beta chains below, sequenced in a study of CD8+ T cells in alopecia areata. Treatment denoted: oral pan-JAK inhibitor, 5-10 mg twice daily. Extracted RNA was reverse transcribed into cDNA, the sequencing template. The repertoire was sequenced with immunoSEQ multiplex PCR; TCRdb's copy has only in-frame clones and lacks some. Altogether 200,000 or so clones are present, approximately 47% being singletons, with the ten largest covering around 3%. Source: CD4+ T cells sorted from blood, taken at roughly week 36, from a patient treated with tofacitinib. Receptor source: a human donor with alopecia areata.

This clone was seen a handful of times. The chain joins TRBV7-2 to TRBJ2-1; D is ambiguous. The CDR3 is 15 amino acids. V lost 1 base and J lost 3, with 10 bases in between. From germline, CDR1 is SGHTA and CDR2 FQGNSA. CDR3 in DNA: TGTGCCAGCAGCTTAGGCCAGTACCTCTACAATGAGCAGTTCTTC. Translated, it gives CASSLGQYLYNEQFF.

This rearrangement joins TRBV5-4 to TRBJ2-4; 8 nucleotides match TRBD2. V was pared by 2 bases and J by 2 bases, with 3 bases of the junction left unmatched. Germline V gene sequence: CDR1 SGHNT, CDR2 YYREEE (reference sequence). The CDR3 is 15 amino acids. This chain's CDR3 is CASSFGGATKNIQYF. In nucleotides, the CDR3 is TGTGCCAGCAGCTTCGGGGGGGCGACCAAAAACATTCAGTACTTC.

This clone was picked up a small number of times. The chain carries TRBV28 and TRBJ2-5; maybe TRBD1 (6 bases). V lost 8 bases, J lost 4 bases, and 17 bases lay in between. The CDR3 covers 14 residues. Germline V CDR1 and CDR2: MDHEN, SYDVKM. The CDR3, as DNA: TGTGCCAGCGCGTCTGGGGGCTTGGGAGAGACCCAGTACTTC. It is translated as CASASGGLGETQYF.